This TCR beta chain was sequenced for a study of blood T cell repertoires in COVID-19. Per the germline V gene, CDR1 is SEHNR and CDR2 is FQNEAQ (reference sequence). With 4 bases clipped from V and 0 bases from J, the junction kept 6 bases outside the gene matches. CDR3 size: 19 residues. Clones were sequenced by immunoSEQ multiplex PCR, and TCRdb holds only the in-frame ones, with some missing. In the table there are 250,000 to 300,000 clones, about 90% of which are singletons. Input material: PBMCs or T cells enriched from blood (not recorded which). The chain uses TRBV7-9 and TRBJ2-1; 16 bases fit TRBD2. The sequence was collected from a human donor in a cohort exposed to, infected with or recovered from COVID-19 (not recorded which). The donor label of this sample is uncertain. CDR3 sequence (DNA): TGTGCCAGCAGCTCCCCGGGACTAGCGGGGGGGAGCTCCTACAATGAGCAGTTCTTC. Residues: CASSSPGLAGGSSYNEQFF.